The rows below give T cell receptor beta chains drawn from one sample of a study of T cell responses to AZD1222 COVID-19 vaccine. Produced via immunoSEQ multiplex PCR; TCRdb's table is partial and in-frame only. The profile shows 100,000 or so clones, less than 90% of them singletons. Sequenced here: peripheral blood, sampled on day 0 of AZD1222 vaccination. These receptors were obtained from an adult in good health. CDR3s include the opening cysteine and the closing phenylalanine or tryptophan. D genes are given only for firm matches. The size entry is marked missing in some rows and otherwise reads once, few, many or a size class.

V gene	J gene	D gene	clone size	CDR3 protein	CDR3 DNA
TRBV6-5	TRBJ2-1	TRBD2	.	CASRATSGRANEQFF	TGTGCCAGCAGAGCTACTAGCGGGAGGGCCAATGAGCAGTTCTTC
TRBV5-4	TRBJ1-1	.	.	CASSQKARENTEAFF	TGTGCCAGCAGCCAGAAGGCCAGGGAGAACACTGAAGCTTTCTTT
TRBV30	TRBJ2-2	.	.	CAWSVLDTGELFF	TGTGCCTGGAGTGTACTCGATACCGGGGAGCTGTTTTTT
TRBV6-1	TRBJ2-7	TRBD2	.	CASSEVGGLAGATLYF	TGTGCCAGCAGTGAAGTCGGGGGGCTAGCGGGCGCTACTCTTTACTTC
TRBV2	TRBJ2-1	.	.	CASSNQVRGNEQFF	TGTGCCAGCAGTAACCAAGTACGGGGGAATGAGCAGTTCTTC
TRBV7-8	TRBJ2-7	TRBD2	.	CASSLGPGGPRNEQYF	TGTGCCAGCAGCTTAGGTCCGGGAGGGCCCCGCAACGAGCAGTACTTC
TRBV10-1	TRBJ1-1	TRBD1	.	CASSEWGQGDTEAFF	TGCGCCAGCAGTGAGTGGGGACAGGGAGACACTGAAGCTTTCTTT
TRBV5-1	TRBJ2-5	.	.	CASSGDGRETQYF	TGCGCCAGCAGCGGCGACGGGAGAGAGACCCAGTACTTC
TRBV2	TRBJ1-6	.	.	CASSLQGSYNSPLHF	TGTGCCAGCTCTTTACAGGGATCCTATAATTCACCCCTCCACTTT
TRBV30	TRBJ2-7	.	.	CAWSVRRGFYEQYF	TGTGCCTGGAGTGTACGTAGGGGGTTCTACGAGCAGTACTTC
TRBV10-1	TRBJ1-6	.	.	CASSESGGNSPLHF	TGCGCCAGCAGTGAATCGGGGGGGAATTCACCCCTCCACTTT
TRBV27	TRBJ2-1	.	.	CASSLSRQGYNEQFF	TGTGCCAGCAGTTTATCGCGGCAGGGCTACAATGAGCAGTTCTTC
TRBV4-1	TRBJ2-1	TRBD2	.	CASSQDFIPSGRNEQFF	TGCGCCAGCAGCCAAGACTTCATCCCTAGCGGGAGAAATGAGCAGTTCTTC
TRBV28	TRBJ1-4	.	.	CASSLAGRNEKLFF	TGTGCCAGCAGTTTAGCTGGGCGCAATGAAAAACTGTTTTTT
TRBV27	TRBJ1-5	TRBD1	.	CASRFPGQVQHF	TGTGCCAGCAGATTCCCTGGACAGGTCCAGCATTTT
TRBV29-1	TRBJ2-6	TRBD2	.	CSVVTSGRGEGANVLTF	TGCAGCGTTGTAACTAGCGGGAGAGGAGAAGGGGCCAACGTCCTGACTTTC
TRBV3-1/TRBV3-2	TRBJ2-3	.	.	CASSLPLEIDTQYF	TGTGCCAGCAGCCTCCCTTTGGAGATTGATACGCAGTATTTT
TRBV5-6	TRBJ1-2	.	.	CASSYPGTTITNYGYTF	TGTGCCAGCAGCTACCCCGGGACAACCATCACTAACTATGGCTACACCTTC
TRBV5-1	TRBJ2-7	TRBD1	once	CASSWGTGAYEQYF	TGCGCCAGCAGCTGGGGGACAGGGGCCTACGAGCAGTACTTC
TRBV30	TRBJ2-1	.	.	CAWSSEAEQFF	TGTGCCTGGAGTTCGGAGGCTGAGCAGTTCTTC
TRBV5-6	TRBJ2-5	.	.	CASSFAGSETQYF	TGTGCCAGCAGCTTCGCCGGTTCTGAGACCCAGTACTTC
TRBV27	TRBJ1-6	TRBD1	.	CASNFNRGLNSPLHF	TGTGCCAGCAATTTCAACAGGGGGCTTAATTCACCCCTCCACTTT
TRBV28	TRBJ2-1	TRBD1	.	CASRPRTGVRNEQFF	TGTGCCAGCAGGCCCCGGACAGGGGTCCGCAATGAGCAGTTCTTC
TRBV10-1	TRBJ1-4	TRBD1	.	CASRPDRGSTNEKLFF	TGCGCCAGCAGGCCGGACAGGGGGTCAACTAATGAAAAACTGTTTTTT
TRBV7-9	TRBJ1-3	TRBD1	.	CASSFGDRDGNTIYF	TGTGCCAGCAGCTTCGGAGACAGGGATGGAAACACCATATATTTT
TRBV27	TRBJ1-3	.	.	CASKLQGYSGNTIYF	TGTGCCAGCAAACTACAGGGATACTCTGGAAACACCATATATTTT
TRBV4-1	TRBJ1-2	.	.	CASSPSPGQRSYGYTF	TGCGCCAGCAGCCCATCACCTGGACAGAGAAGCTATGGCTACACCTTC
TRBV19	TRBJ1-2	.	few	CASTPGGAGAPYGYTF	TGTGCCAGTACCCCTGGGGGGGCAGGCGCCCCTTATGGCTACACCTTC
TRBV5-1	TRBJ2-1	TRBD2	.	CASSFRRQRGGDNEQFF	TGCGCCAGCAGCTTCCGAAGACAGCGGGGGGGAGACAATGAGCAGTTCTTC
TRBV19	TRBJ2-7	TRBD2	.	CARWTSGRSYEQYF	TGTGCCAGGTGGACTAGCGGGAGATCCTACGAGCAGTACTTC
TRBV27	TRBJ2-1	TRBD2	once	CASVAGRESYNEQFF	TGTGCCAGCGTCGCCGGGAGGGAATCCTACAATGAGCAGTTCTTC
TRBV6-5	TRBJ1-5	.	.	CASSWVRPRQPQHF	TGTGCCAGCAGTTGGGTAAGGCCGAGGCAGCCCCAGCATTTT
TRBV6-5	TRBJ2-1	.	.	CASSFQEGNEQFF	TGTGCCAGCAGTTTTCAGGAGGGAAATGAGCAGTTCTTC
TRBV6-1	TRBJ2-7	.	.	CASSEVGGYEQYF	TGTGCCAGCAGTGAAGTTGGGGGCTACGAGCAGTACTTC
TRBV5-1	TRBJ1-5	TRBD1	few	CASSSGQGDNQPQHF	TGCGCCAGCAGCTCGGGACAGGGGGACAATCAGCCCCAGCATTTT
TRBV7-3	TRBJ2-3	.	.	CASSALGGPSTDTQYF	TGTGCCAGCAGCGCACTCGGAGGGCCTAGCACAGATACGCAGTATTTT
TRBV7-3	TRBJ2-1	.	.	CASSLNGGDSNEQFF	TGTGCCAGCAGCTTAAACGGCGGCGATAGCAATGAGCAGTTCTTC
TRBV29-1	TRBJ2-2	TRBD1	.	CSVGTGGLTGELFF	TGCAGCGTTGGGACAGGGGGCCTCACCGGGGAGCTGTTTTTT
TRBV5-4	TRBJ2-1	.	.	CASSLASRSNEQFF	TGTGCCAGCAGCTTGGCCTCACGGTCCAATGAGCAGTTCTTC
TRBV18	TRBJ2-3	.	.	CASSPGSGSLDTQYF	TGTGCCAGCTCACCAGGGAGTGGGTCCTTGGATACGCAGTATTTT
TRBV7-6	TRBJ1-6	TRBD1	.	CATRGEKYNSPLHF	TGTGCCACCAGGGGGGAAAAGTATAATTCACCCCTCCACTTT
TRBV10-1	TRBJ1-1	.	.	CASSATGNEAFF	TGCGCCAGCAGTGCTACCGGGAACGAAGCTTTCTTT
TRBV7-9	TRBJ2-7	TRBD1	.	CASSRQGGNLYEQYF	TGTGCCAGCAGTCGACAGGGGGGTAATCTCTACGAGCAATACTTC
TRBV5-1	TRBJ2-1	.	.	CASRSGTPVHEQFF	TGCGCCAGCAGATCCGGGACTCCGGTGCATGAGCAGTTCTTC
TRBV30	TRBJ1-3	.	.	CAWTDGLGSGNTIYF	TGTGCCTGGACCGACGGACTGGGCTCTGGAAACACCATATATTTT
TRBV13	TRBJ1-2	.	.	CASSSPRGHTF	TGTGCCAGCAGCTCCCCCCGAGGACACACCTTC
TRBV14	TRBJ1-4	.	.	CASSQGLGTMFF	TGTGCCAGCAGCCAAGGCCTAGGAACGATGTTTTTT
TRBV24-1	TRBJ1-2	TRBD1	.	CATSDPRTGNDGYTF	TGTGCCACCAGTGACCCCCGGACAGGGAACGATGGCTACACCTTC
TRBV28	TRBJ2-5	TRBD2	.	CAISREGGSKTQYF	TGTGCCATTTCCCGGGAGGGGGGTAGTAAGACCCAGTACTTC
TRBV3-1/TRBV3-2	TRBJ1-2	.	.	CASSQPGRSYGYTF	TGTGCCAGCAGCCAGCCCGGGAGATCTTATGGCTACACCTTC
TRBV7-9	TRBJ2-1	TRBD2	.	CASSLALAGGEFF	TGTGCCAGCAGCTTAGCGCTGGCGGGAGGGGAGTTCTTC
TRBV2	TRBJ1-5	TRBD1	.	CASSGDSSSQPQHF	TGTGCCAGCAGTGGGGACAGCTCTAGTCAGCCCCAGCATTTT